A selection of T cell receptor beta chains follows, all from one sample in a study of blood T cell repertoires in COVID-19. Generated by immunoSEQ multiplex PCR, the TCRdb table keeps only in-frame clones and is missing some. This sample has around 50,000 clones, with 82% found just once. The sequenced sample consisted of peripheral blood. The receptor set was obtained from a man aged 35 to 55 with acute or convalescent COVID-19. Both conserved end residues are part of each CDR3. A D gene is named only where the DNA matches it firmly. Clone size appears in some rows only: once, few, many, or a class for an expanded clone.

-,-,TRBJ1-2,15,TRBV7-9,CASSAGDGSNYGYTF,TGTGCCAGCAGCGCCGGAGACGGATCCAACTATGGCTACACCTTC
few,TRBD2,TRBJ2-1,16,TRBV5-5,CASSPRASGGLHEQFF,TGTGCCAGCAGCCCTAGGGCTAGCGGGGGACTCCATGAGCAGTTCTTC
-,-,TRBJ2-2,12,TRBV28,CASGGRTGELFF,TGTGCCAGCGGCGGAAGAACCGGGGAGCTGTTTTTT
-,-,TRBJ1-1,18,TRBV27,CASSFRHPEGHRNTEAFF,TGTGCCAGCAGTTTTAGGCACCCCGAAGGACACAGGAACACTGAAGCTTTCTTT
-,-,TRBJ1-2,16,TRBV2,CASSEARSTAAGPNTF,TGTGCCAGCAGTGAAGCGCGGAGTACAGCCGCGGGTCCAAACACCTTC
-,-,TRBJ1-2,15,TRBV6-5,CASSSTGIANYGYTF,TGTGCCAGCAGTTCTACAGGGATAGCTAACTATGGCTACACCTTC
-,-,TRBJ1-6,14,TRBV5-1,CASSREGGYSPLHF,TGCGCCAGCAGCAGGGAAGGGGGATATTCACCCCTCCACTTT
-,TRBD1,TRBJ1-4,14,TRBV19,CASRSGGFNEKLFF,TGTGCCAGCAGATCAGGGGGTTTTAATGAAAAACTGTTTTTT
-,-,TRBJ1-2,13,TRBV24-1,CATSDRPSGGYTF,TGTGCCACCAGTGACCGACCTAGTGGCGGCTACACCTTC
few,-,TRBJ1-1,11,TRBV20-1,CSARDSTEAFF,TGCAGTGCCCGGGACTCCACTGAAGCTTTCTTT
-,TRBD1,TRBJ2-2,16,TRBV10-1,CASSEKRGPGTGELFF,TGCGCCAGCAGTGAGAAAAGGGGGCCGGGCACCGGGGAGCTGTTTTTT
-,-,TRBJ1-6,12,TRBV20-1,CSASRQGPPLHF,TGCAGTGCTAGTAGGCAGGGGCCACCCCTCCACTTT
-,TRBD2,TRBJ2-3,16,TRBV7-9,CASSSPLAGSLDTQYF,TGTGCCAGCAGCTCACCCCTAGCGGGATCATTAGATACGCAGTATTTT
-,-,TRBJ1-5,14,TRBV6-1,CASSEAAGAQPQHF,TGTGCCAGCAGTGAAGCCGCGGGGGCCCAGCCCCAGCATTTT
-,-,TRBJ2-7,15,TRBV5-4,CASSSSDSLGYEQYF,TGTGCCAGCAGCTCCTCAGACAGCCTGGGTTACGAGCAGTACTTC
-,-,TRBJ2-3,13,TRBV7-9,CASSLEGKGTQYF,TGTGCCAGCAGCTTAGAGGGGAAGGGTACGCAGTATTTT